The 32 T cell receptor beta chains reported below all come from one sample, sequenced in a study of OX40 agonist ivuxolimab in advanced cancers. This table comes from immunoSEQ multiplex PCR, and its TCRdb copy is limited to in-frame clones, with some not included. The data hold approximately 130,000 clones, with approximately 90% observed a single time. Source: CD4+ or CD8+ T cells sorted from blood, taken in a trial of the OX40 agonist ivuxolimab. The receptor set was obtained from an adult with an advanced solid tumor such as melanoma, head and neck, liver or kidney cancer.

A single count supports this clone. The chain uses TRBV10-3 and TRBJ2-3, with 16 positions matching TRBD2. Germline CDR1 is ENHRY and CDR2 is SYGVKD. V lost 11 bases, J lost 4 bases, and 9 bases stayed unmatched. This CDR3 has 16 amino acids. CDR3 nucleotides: TGTGCCGTAGCTCCGGGACTAGCGGGAGGGTCAGATACGCAGTATTTT. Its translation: CAVAPGLAGGSDTQYF.

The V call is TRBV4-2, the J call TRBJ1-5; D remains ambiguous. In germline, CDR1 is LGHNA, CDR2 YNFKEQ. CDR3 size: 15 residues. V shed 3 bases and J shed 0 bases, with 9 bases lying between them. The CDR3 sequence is CASSHREDSNQPQHF. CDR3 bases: TGTGCCAGCAGCCATAGGGAGGATAGCAATCAGCCCCAGCATTTT.

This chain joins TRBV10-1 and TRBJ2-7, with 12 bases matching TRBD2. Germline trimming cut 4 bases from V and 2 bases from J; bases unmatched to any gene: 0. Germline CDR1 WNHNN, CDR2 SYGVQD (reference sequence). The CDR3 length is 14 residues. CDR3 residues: CASSGTSGTYEQYF. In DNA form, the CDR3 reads TGCGCCAGCAGTGGGACTAGCGGGACCTACGAGCAGTACTTC.

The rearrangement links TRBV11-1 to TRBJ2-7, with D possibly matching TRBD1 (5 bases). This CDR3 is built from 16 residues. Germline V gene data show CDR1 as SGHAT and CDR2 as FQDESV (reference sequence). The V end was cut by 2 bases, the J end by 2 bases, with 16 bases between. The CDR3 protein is CASSLMGQVYTYEQYF. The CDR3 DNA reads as TGTGCCAGCAGCTTAATGGGGCAGGTATATACCTACGAGCAGTACTTC. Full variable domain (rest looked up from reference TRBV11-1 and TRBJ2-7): EAEVAQSPRYKITEKSQAVAFWCDPISGHATLYWYRQILGQGPELLVQFQDESVVDDSQLPKDRFSAERLKGVDSTLKIQPAELGDSAMYLCASSLMGQVYTYEQYFGPGTRLTVT.

CDR3 coding DNA: TGCAGCCACTCCGTGCTTGCGGGAGGTCAAGAGACCCAGTACTTC. Translated, it gives CSHSVLAGGQETQYF. The V call is TRBV29-1, the J call TRBJ2-5, with 8 nucleotides matching TRBD2. The CDR3 is 15 amino acids. From germline, CDR1 is SQVTM and CDR2 ANQGSEA. V shed 8 bases, J shed 2 bases, and the junction held 13 bases outside the gene matches.

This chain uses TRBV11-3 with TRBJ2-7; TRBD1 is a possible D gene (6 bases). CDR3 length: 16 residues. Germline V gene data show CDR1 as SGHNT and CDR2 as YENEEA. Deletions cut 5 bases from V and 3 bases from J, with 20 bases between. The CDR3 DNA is TGTGCCAGCAGCCCGATAGCAGGGGCCCCTTTCTACGAGCAGTACTTC. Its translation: CASSPIAGAPFYEQYF.

Here the CDR3 reads CASSGDRSYNEQFF. The CDR3 region has the DNA TGTGCCAGCAGTGGGGACAGGTCCTACAATGAGCAGTTCTTC. The chain recombines TRBV2 with TRBJ2-1; 8 nucleotides align to TRBD1. The junction had 0 bases not matched to a gene; V was cut back by 4 bases and J by 1 base. Germline lookup yields CDR1 SNHLY and CDR2 FYNNEI. The CDR3 has 14 residues. The complete variable domain, with remaining parts taken from reference TRBV2 and TRBJ2-1, reads EPEVTQTPSHQVTQMGQEVILRCVPISNHLYFYWYRQILGQKVEFLVSFYNNEISEKSEIFDDQFSVERPDGSNFTLKIRSTKLEDSAMYFCASSGDRSYNEQFFGPGTRLTVL.

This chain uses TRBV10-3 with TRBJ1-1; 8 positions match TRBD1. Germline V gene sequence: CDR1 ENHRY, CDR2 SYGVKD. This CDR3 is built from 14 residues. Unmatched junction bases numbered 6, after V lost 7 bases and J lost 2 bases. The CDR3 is CAITQTGVNTEAFF. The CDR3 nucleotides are TGTGCCATCACCCAGACAGGGGTAAACACTGAAGCTTTCTTT.

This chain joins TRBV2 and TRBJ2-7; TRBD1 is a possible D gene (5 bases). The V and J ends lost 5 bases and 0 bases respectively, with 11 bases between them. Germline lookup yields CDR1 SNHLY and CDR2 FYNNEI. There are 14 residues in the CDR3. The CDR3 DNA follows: TGTGCCAGCAGTCGCAGGGTGGCCTCCTACGAGCAGTACTTC. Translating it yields CASSRRVASYEQYF. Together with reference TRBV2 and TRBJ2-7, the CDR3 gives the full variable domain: EPEVTQTPSHQVTQMGQEVILRCVPISNHLYFYWYRQILGQKVEFLVSFYNNEISEKSEIFDDQFSVERPDGSNFTLKIRSTKLEDSAMYFCASSRRVASYEQYFGPGTRLTVT.

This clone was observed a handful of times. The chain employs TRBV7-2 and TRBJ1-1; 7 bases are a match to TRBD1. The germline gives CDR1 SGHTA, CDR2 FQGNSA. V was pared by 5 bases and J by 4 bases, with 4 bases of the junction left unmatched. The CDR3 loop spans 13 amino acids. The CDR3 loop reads CASSLTGATEAFF. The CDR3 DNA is TGTGCCAGCAGCCTCACAGGGGCCACTGAAGCTTTCTTT.

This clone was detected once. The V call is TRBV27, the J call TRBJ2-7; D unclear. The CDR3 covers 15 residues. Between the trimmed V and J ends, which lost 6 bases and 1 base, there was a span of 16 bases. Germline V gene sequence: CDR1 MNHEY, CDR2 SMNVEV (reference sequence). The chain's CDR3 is CASSLRQMGSYEQYF. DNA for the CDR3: TGTGCCAGCAGCTTACGACAAATGGGGTCCTACGAGCAGTACTTC.

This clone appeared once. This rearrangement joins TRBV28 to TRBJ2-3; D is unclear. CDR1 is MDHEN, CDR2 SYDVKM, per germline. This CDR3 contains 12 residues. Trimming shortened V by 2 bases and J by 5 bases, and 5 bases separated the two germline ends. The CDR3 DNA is TGTGCCAGCAGTTTACTTTTAGATACGCAGTATTTT. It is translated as CASSLLLDTQYF.

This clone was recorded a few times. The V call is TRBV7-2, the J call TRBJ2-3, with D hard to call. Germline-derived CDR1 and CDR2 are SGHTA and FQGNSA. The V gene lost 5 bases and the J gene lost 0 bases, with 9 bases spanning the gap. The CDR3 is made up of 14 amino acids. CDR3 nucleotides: TGTGCCAGCAGCCCGACGACTAGCACAGATACGCAGTATTTT. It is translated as CASSPTTSTDTQYF.

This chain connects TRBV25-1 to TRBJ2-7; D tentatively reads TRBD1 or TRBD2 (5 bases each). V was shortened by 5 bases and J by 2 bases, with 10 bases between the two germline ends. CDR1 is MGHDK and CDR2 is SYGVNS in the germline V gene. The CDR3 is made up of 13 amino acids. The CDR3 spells CASSRDPTYEQYF. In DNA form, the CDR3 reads TGTGCCAGCAGTAGGGACCCGACCTACGAGCAGTACTTC.

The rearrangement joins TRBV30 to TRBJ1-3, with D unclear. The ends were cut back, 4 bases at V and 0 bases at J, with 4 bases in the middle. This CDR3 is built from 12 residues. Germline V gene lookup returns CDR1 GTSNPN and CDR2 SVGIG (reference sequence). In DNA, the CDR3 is TGTGCCTGGACCATCTCTGGAAACACCATATATTTT. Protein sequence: CAWTISGNTIYF.

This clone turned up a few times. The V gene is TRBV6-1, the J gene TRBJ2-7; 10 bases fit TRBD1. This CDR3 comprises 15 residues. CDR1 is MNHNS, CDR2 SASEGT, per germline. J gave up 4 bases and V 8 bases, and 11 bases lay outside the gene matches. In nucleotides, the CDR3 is TGTGCCAGCCTCCTTGGACAGGGGGGACAGTACGAGCAGTACTTC. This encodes CASLLGQGGQYEQYF.

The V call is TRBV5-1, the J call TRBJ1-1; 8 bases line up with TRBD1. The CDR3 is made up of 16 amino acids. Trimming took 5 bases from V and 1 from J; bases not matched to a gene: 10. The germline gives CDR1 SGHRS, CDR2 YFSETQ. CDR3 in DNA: TGCGCCAGCAGTTTCTCCTTGGGACAGGAGAACACTGAAGCTTTCTTT. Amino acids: CASSFSLGQENTEAFF.

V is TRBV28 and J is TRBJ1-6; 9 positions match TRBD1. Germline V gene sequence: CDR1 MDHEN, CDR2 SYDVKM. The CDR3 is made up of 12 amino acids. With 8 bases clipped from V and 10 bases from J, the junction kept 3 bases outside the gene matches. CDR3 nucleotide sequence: TGTGCCAGCGGGACAGGGAACTCACCCCTCCACTTT. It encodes CASGTGNSPLHF.

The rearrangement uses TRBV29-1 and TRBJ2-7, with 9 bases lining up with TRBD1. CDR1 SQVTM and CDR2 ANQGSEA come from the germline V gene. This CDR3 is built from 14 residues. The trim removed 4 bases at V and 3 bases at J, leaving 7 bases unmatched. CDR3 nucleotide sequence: TGCAGCGTTGTTCGGACAGGGGATCACTACGAGCAGTACTTC. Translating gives CSVVRTGDHYEQYF.

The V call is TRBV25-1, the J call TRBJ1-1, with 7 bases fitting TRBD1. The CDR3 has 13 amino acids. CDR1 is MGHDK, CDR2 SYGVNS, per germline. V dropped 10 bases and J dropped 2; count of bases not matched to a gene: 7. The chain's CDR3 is CATRDSVNTEAFF. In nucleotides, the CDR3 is TGTGCCACCCGGGACAGCGTCAACACTGAAGCTTTCTTT.

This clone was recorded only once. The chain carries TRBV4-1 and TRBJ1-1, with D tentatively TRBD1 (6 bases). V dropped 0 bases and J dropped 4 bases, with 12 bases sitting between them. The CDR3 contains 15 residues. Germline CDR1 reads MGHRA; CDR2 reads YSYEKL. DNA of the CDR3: TGCGCCAGCAGCCAAGATCAAAAAGGGGGCACTGAAGCTTTCTTT. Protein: CASSQDQKGGTEAFF.

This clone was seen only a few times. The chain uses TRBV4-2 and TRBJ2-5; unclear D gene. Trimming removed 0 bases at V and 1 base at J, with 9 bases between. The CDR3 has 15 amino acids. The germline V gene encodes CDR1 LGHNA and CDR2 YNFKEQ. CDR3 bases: TGTGCCAGCAGCCAAGAGTGGCAGCCCCAAGAGACCCAGTACTTC. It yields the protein CASSQEWQPQETQYF.

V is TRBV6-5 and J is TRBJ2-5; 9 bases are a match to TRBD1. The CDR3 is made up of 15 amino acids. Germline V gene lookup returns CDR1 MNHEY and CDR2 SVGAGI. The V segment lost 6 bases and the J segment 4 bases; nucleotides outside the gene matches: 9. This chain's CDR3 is CASSTGQGRGETQYF. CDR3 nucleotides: TGTGCCAGCAGCACCGGACAGGGGAGGGGAGAGACCCAGTACTTC.

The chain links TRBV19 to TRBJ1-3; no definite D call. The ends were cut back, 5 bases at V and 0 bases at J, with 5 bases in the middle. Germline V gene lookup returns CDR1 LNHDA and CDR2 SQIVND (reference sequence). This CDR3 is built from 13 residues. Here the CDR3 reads CASSLGSGNTIYF. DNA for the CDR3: TGTGCCAGTAGTTTAGGCTCTGGAAACACCATATATTTT. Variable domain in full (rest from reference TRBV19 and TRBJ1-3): DGGITQSPKYLFRKEGQNVTLSCEQNLNHDAMYWYRQDPGQGLRLIYYSQIVNDFQKGDIAEGYSVSREKKESFPLTVTSAQKNPTAFYLCASSLGSGNTIYFGEGSWLTVV.

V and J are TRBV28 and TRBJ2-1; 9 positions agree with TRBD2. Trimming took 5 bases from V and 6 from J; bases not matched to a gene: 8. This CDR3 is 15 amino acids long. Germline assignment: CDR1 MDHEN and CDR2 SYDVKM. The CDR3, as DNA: TGTGCCAGCAGTCCCCGGGTAGCGGGAGTCAATGAGCAGTTCTTC. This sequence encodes CASSPRVAGVNEQFF. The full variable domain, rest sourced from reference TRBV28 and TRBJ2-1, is DVKVTQSSRYLVKRTGEKVFLECVQDMDHENMFWYRQDPGLGLRLIYFSYDVKMKEKGDIPEGYSVSREKKERFSLILESASTNQTSMYLCASSPRVAGVNEQFFGPGTRLTVL.

CDR3 sequence (DNA): TGTGCCAGCAGCTTCGGGCTGACAGGAGATAGCAATCAGCCCCAGCATTTT. Translating gives CASSFGLTGDSNQPQHF. The chain employs TRBV5-8 and TRBJ1-5; weak D call: TRBD1 (6 bases). Trimming stripped 2 bases from V and 0 bases from J, with 15 bases between. Germline V lookup: CDR1 SGHTS, CDR2 YDEGEE. This CDR3 has 17 amino acids.

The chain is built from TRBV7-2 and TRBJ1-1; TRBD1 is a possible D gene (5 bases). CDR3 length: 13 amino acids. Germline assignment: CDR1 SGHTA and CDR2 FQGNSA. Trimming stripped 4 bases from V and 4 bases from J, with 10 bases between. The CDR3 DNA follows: TGTGCCAGCAGCTCGGGGGAATTCACTGAAGCTTTCTTT. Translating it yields CASSSGEFTEAFF.

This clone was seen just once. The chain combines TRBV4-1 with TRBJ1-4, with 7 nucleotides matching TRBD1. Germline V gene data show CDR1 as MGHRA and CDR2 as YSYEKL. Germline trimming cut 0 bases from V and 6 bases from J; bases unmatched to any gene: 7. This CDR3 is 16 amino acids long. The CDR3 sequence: CASSQETGRGDEKLFF. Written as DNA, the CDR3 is TGCGCCAGCAGCCAAGAGACAGGGAGGGGGGATGAAAAACTGTTTTTT.

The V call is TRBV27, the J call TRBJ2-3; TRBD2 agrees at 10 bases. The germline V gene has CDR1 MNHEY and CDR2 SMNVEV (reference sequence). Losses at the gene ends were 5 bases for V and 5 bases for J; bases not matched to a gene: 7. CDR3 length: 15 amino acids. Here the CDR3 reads CASSLGTSDRDTQYF. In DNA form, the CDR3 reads TGTGCCAGCAGTCTCGGGACTAGCGACAGAGATACGCAGTATTTT.

The CDR3 bases are TGTGCCAGCAGCCAGGGCTACGAGCAGTACTTC. Its translation: CASSQGYEQYF. V is TRBV14 and J is TRBJ2-7, with D unresolved. This CDR3 comprises 11 residues. Germline V gene sequence: CDR1 SGHDN, CDR2 FVKESK. Trimming pared 3 bases from V and 3 bases from J, leaving 3 bases between.

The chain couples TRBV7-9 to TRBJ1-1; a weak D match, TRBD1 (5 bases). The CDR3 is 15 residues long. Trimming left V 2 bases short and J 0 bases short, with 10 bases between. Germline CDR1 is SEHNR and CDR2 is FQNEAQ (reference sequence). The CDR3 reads CASSLTQGVNTEAFF. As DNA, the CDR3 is TGTGCCAGCAGCTTAACGCAGGGCGTGAACACTGAAGCTTTCTTT.

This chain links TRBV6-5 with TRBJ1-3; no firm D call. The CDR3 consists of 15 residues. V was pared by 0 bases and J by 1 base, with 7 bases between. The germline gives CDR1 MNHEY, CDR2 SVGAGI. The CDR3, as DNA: TGTGCCAGCAGTTACTCAGGATATTCTGGAAACACCATATATTTT. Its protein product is CASSYSGYSGNTIYF.